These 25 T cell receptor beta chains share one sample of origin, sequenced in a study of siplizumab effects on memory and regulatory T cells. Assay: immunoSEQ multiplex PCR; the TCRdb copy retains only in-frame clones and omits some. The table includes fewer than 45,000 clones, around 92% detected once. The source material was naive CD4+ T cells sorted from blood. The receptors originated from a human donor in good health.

CDR3 nucleotide sequence: TGTGCCAGCTCACCTGCCACAGGGGGCAGCGTGAACACTGAAGCTTTCTTT. As protein: CASSPATGGSVNTEAFF. The rearrangement uses TRBV18 and TRBJ1-1; 9 nucleotides match TRBD1. V was clipped by 3 bases and J by 0 bases; unmatched bases: 8. Germline V gene data show CDR1 as KGHSH and CDR2 as LQKENI. This CDR3 contains 17 residues.

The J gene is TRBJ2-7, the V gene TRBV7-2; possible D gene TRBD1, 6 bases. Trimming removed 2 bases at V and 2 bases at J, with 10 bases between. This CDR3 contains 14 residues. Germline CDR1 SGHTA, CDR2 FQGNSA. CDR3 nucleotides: TGTGCCAGCAGCTTAAATTGGGGGCCCTACGAGCAGTACTTC. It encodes CASSLNWGPYEQYF.

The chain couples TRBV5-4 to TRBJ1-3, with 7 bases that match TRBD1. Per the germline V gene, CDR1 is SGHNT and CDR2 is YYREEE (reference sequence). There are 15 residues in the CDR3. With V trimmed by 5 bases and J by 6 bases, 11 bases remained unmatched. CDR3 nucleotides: TGTGCCAGCAGTTCTGCCCGGGACAGCAAAAACACCATATATTTT. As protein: CASSSARDSKNTIYF.

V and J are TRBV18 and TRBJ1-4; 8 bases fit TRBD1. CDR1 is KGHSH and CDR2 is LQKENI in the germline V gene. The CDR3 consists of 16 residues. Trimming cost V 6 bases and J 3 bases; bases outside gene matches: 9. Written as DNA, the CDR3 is TGTGCCAGCTCGCTTTACCCAGGGGGCTCTAATGAAAAACTGTTTTTT. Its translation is CASSLYPGGSNEKLFF.

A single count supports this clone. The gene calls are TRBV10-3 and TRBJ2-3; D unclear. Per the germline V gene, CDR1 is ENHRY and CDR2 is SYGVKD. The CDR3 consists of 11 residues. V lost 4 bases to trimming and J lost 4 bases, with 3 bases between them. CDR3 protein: CAISVADTQYF. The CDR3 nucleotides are TGTGCCATCAGTGTGGCAGATACGCAGTATTTT.

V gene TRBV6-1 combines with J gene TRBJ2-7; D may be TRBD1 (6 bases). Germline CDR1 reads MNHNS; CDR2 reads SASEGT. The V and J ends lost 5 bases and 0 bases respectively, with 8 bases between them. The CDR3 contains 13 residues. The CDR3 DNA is TGTGCCAGCAGTACAGGGCACTCCTACGAGCAGTACTTC. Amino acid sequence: CASSTGHSYEQYF.

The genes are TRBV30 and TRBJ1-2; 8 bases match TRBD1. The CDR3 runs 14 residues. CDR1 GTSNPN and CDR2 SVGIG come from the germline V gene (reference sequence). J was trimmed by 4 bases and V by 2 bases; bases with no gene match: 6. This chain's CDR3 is CAWSPSDRGYGYTF. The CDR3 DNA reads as TGTGCCTGGAGTCCCTCCGACAGGGGCTATGGCTACACCTTC.

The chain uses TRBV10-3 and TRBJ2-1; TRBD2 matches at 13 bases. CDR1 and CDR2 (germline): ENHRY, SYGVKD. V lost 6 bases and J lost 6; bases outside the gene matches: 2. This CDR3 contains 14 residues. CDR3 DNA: TGTGCCATCAGGGGACTAGCGGGACCCAATGAGCAGTTCTTC. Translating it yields CAIRGLAGPNEQFF.

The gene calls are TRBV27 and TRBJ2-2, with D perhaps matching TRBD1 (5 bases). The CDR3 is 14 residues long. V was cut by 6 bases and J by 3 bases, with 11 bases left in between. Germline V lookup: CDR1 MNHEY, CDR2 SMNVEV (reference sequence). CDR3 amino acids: CASRPTDYTGELFF. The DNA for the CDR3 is TGTGCCAGCAGACCGACAGACTACACCGGGGAGCTGTTTTTT.

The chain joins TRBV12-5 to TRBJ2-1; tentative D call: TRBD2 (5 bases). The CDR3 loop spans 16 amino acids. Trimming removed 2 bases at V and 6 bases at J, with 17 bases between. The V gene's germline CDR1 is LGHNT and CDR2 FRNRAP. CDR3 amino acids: CASGLIVGSLRNEQFF. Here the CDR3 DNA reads TGTGCTAGTGGTTTGATCGTAGGGAGTCTTCGCAATGAGCAGTTCTTC. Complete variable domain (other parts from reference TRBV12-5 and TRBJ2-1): DARVTQTPRHKVTEMGQEVTMRCQPILGHNTVFWYRQTMMQGLELLAYFRNRAPLDDSGMPKDRFSAEMPDATLATLKIQPSEPRDSAVYFCASGLIVGSLRNEQFFGPGTRLTVL.

Written as DNA, the CDR3 is TGTGCCAGCAGTGAAGGCGGGTCAGCTAGCACAGATACGCAGTATTTT. Translating it yields CASSEGGSASTDTQYF. The rearrangement uses TRBV25-1 and TRBJ2-3; D perhaps matches TRBD2 (5 bases). The CDR3 covers 16 residues. Trimming removed 2 bases at V and 0 bases at J, with 12 bases between. The germline V gene has CDR1 MGHDK and CDR2 SYGVNS. Full variable domain (remainder filled in from reference TRBV25-1 and TRBJ2-3): EADIYQTPRYLVIGTGKKITLECSQTMGHDKMYWYQQDPGMELHLIHYSYGVNSTEKGDLSSESTVSRIRTEHFPLTLESARPSHTSQYLCASSEGGSASTDTQYFGPGTRLTVL.

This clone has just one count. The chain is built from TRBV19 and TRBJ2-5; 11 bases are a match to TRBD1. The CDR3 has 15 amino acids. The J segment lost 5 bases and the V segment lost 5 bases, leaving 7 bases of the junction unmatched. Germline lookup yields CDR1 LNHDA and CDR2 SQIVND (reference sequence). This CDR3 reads CASSPSGQGGETQYF. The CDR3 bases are TGTGCCAGTAGTCCCTCGGGACAGGGGGGGGAGACCCAGTACTTC.

CDR3 nucleotides: TGTGCTAGTGGACCGGGACAGGGGTTCAACGAGCAGTACTTC. Translating it yields CASGPGQGFNEQYF. The J gene is TRBJ2-7, the V gene TRBV12-5; 10 bases match TRBD1. Germline lookup yields CDR1 LGHNT and CDR2 FRNRAP. With V trimmed by 6 bases and J by 5 bases, 7 bases remained unmatched. The CDR3 runs 14 residues.

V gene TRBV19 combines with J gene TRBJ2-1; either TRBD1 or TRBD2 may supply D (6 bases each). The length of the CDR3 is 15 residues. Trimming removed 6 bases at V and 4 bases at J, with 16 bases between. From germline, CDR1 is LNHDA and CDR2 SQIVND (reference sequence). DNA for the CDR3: TGTGCCAGTAGGAGAGGGGGGTATACATACAATGAGCAGTTCTTC. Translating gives CASRRGGYTYNEQFF.

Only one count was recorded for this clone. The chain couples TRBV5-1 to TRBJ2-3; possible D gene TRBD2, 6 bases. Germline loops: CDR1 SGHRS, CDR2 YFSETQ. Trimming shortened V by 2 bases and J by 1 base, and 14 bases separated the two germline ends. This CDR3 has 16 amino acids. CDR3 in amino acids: CASSLIGGRGTDTQYF. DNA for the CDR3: TGCGCCAGCAGCTTAATCGGGGGTAGGGGCACAGATACGCAGTATTTT.

The CDR3 bases are TGTGCCAGTACTCCGGACGTACCCCTTGGTCAGCCCCAGCATTTT. This encodes CASTPDVPLGQPQHF. The chain joins TRBV19 to TRBJ1-5; unclear D gene. The CDR3 consists of 15 residues. Trimming removed 7 bases at V and 6 bases at J, with 19 bases between. Germline CDR1 and CDR2: LNHDA and SQIVND (reference sequence).

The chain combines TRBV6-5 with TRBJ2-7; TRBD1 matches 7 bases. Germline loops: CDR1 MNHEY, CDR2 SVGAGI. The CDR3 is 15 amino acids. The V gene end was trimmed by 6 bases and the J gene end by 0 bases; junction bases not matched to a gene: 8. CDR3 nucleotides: TGTGCCAGCAGATTACGGGACAGTCTCTCCTACGAGCAGTACTTC. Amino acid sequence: CASRLRDSLSYEQYF.

The CDR3 reads CASSLAAGLPYNEQFF. The CDR3 DNA reads TGTGCCAGCAGCTTAGCGGCGGGATTACCCTACAATGAGCAGTTCTTC. The chain has TRBV7-2 and TRBJ2-1, with D maybe TRBD2 (6 bases). The germline V gene has CDR1 SGHTA and CDR2 FQGNSA. Trimming left V 0 bases short and J 2 bases short, with 11 bases between. This CDR3 is 16 amino acids long.

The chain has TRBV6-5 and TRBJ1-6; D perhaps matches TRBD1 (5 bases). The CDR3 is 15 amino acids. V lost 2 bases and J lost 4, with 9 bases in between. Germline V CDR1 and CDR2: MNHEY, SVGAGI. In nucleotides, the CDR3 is TGTGCCAGCAGTTACGAGGGGCAGTATAATTCACCCCTCCACTTT. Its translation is CASSYEGQYNSPLHF.

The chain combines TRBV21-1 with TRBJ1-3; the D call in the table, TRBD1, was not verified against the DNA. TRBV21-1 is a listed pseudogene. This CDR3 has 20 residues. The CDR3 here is CASSKGGGQGPLSSGNTIYF. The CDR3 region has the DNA TGTGCCAGCAGCAAAGGGGGGGGACAGGGCCCTCTCAGCTCTGGAAACACCATATATTTT.

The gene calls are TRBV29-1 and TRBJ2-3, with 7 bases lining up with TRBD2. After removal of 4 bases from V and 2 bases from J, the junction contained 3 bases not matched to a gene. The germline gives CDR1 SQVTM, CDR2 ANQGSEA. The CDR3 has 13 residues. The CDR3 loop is CSVVGGTTDTQYF. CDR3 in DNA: TGCAGCGTTGTCGGGGGGACCACAGATACGCAGTATTTT.

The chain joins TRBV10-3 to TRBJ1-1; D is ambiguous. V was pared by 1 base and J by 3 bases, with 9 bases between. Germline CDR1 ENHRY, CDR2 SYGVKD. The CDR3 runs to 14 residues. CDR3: CAISELQDHTEAFF. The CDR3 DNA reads TGTGCCATCAGTGAGTTGCAGGATCACACTGAAGCTTTCTTT.

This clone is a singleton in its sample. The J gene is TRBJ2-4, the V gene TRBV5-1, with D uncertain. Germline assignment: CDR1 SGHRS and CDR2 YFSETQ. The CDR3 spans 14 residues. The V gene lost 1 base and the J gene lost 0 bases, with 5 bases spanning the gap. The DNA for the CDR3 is TGCGCCAGCAGCTTGAGTCCAGCCAAAAACATTCAGTACTTC. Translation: CASSLSPAKNIQYF.

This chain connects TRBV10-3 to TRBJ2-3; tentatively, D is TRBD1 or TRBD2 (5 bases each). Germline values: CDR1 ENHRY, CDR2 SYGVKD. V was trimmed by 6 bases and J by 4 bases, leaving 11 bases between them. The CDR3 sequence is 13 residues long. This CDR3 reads CAIRGDSADTQYF. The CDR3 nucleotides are TGTGCCATCAGGGGGGATTCGGCAGATACGCAGTATTTT.

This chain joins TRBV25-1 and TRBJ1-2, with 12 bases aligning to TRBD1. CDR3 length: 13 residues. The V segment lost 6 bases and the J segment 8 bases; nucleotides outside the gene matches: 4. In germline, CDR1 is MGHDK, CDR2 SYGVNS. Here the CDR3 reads CASRGQGAGGYTF. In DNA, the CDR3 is TGTGCCAGCAGGGGACAGGGGGCGGGAGGCTACACCTTC.